This entry concerns a single T cell receptor (beta chain). Here immunoSEQ multiplex PCR was the method, and the copy in TCRdb shows in-frame clones only, minus some. This table has 300,000 to 400,000 clones, around 84% appearing once. The sample is drawn from a study of blood T cell repertoires in COVID-19. The CDR3 is 12 residues long. Germline assignment: CDR1 DFQATT and CDR2 SNEGSKA (reference sequence). Trimming stripped 3 bases from V and 7 bases from J, with 9 bases between. The gene calls are TRBV20-1 and TRBJ1-4, with no clear D. The sequencing sample was made of peripheral blood. The sequence was collected from a human donor in a cohort sampled during active COVID-19. CDR3 region: CSASSRGEKLFF. The CDR3 DNA follows: TGCAGTGCTAGTTCTCGGGGTGAAAAACTGTTTTTT.